This T cell receptor (beta chain) was sequenced for a study of metastatic and nonmetastatic thyroid tumors. Original processing methods: Building a distant-metastasis classifier for papillary thyroid cancer drew on CDR3 differences across clinicopathological groups. TCRdb re-called clones from the PCR reads using MiXCR. The V and J calls reflect TCRdb's pipeline rather than the authors' work. The sample has approximately 34,000 clones, 15% to 20% seen once. Every patient underwent thyroid surgery untreated. Whole-study findings and limits: Significantly higher TCR beta diversity was reportedly seen in malignant thyroid tumors than benign nodules, in blood and tumor.

This clone was observed many times. Its antigen remains unidentified. Trimming pared 4 bases from V and 8 bases from J, leaving 21 bases between. This CDR3 has 15 residues. Per germline, CDR1 SGDLS and CDR2 YYNGEE. The genes are TRBV9 and TRBJ1-1, with D perhaps matching TRBD1 (6 bases). The sample taken for sequencing was blood. This clonotype originated in a female donor with papillary thyroid cancer or a benign thyroid nodule (not recorded which). Some clones in this sample may be carry-over from other donors' samples. DNA of the CDR3: TGTGCCAGCAGCCCCTCGACAGGAGGTGGAAGGGAAGCTTTCTTT. Residues: CASSPSTGGGREAFF.